Below are 4 T cell receptor beta chains sequenced from a single sample in a study of blood T cells in healthy people across ages. Alongside a J-beta primer mix, a sample-barcoded 5' primer served in a second PCR lasting about 7 to 11 cycles. TCRdb itself ran the 5' RACE reads through MiXCR, one entry per CDR3 protein. The sample yields approximately 1.5 million distinct CDR3 sequences, roughly 43% seen once. What was sequenced was blood. All receptors come from a woman aged 18-30 years in good health.

The chain carries TRBV5-5 and TRBJ2-3, with no clear D. The V and J ends lost 1 base and 6 bases respectively, with 12 bases between them. CDR3 length: 14 amino acids. The germline CDR1 and CDR2 sequences are SGHKS and YYEKEE (reference sequence). The CDR3 DNA is TGTGCCAGCAGCTTGTCTAGGGTGGAGGATACGCAGTATTTT. Translation gives CASSLSRVEDTQYF.

The chain employs TRBV6-5 and TRBJ2-2; 7 bases agree with TRBD1. The CDR3 is 16 amino acids. The germline V gene encodes CDR1 MNHEY and CDR2 SVGAGI. J lost 5 bases, V lost 2 bases, and 8 bases had no gene match. CDR3 sequence: CASSYPGGQTTGELFF. The CDR3 coding sequence is TGTGCCAGCAGTTACCCTGGGGGACAGACAACCGGGGAGCTGTTTTTT.

This clonotype was picked up a small number of times. V gene TRBV12-3 or TRBV12-4 combines with J gene TRBJ1-5, with 11 bases that match TRBD1. The J segment lost 2 bases and the V segment lost 6 bases, leaving 15 bases of the junction unmatched. The CDR3 has 19 residues. The CDR3 sequence is CASSLRRDRGFRGNQPQHF. The DNA for the CDR3 is TGTGCCAGCAGCCTGAGGCGGGACAGGGGGTTTCGAGGCAATCAGCCCCAGCATTTT.

Of note for this clonotype: Compared with germline, one end of the junction differs, possibly owing to a read error. The chain has TRBV29-1 and TRBJ2-3; D tentatively fits TRBD1 or TRBD2 (5 bases each). Germline values: CDR1 SQVTM, CDR2 ANQGSEA. CDR3 length: 15 residues. This chain's CDR3 is CCVESGWGLGDTQYF. The CDR3 nucleotides are TGCTGCGTTGAAAGCGGATGGGGGTTGGGAGATACGCAGTATTTT.